The next 21 T cell receptor beta chains were all read from a single sample in a study of T-cell reconstitution after alpha-beta-depleted transplantation in children. Construction of the TCRbeta library involved unique molecular identifiers. TCRdb independently ran MiXCR on the PCR reads; one entry per CDR3 protein. The sample lists 600,000 to 800,000 distinct CDR3 sequences; less than 15% were seen once. The sample was PBMCs, taken before TCRalphabeta/CD19-depleted stem cell transplant. Receptors originate from a girl aged 2-10 years with congenital amegakaryocytic thrombocytopenia, due to receive a stem cell transplant.

This clonotype was seen only a few times. The chain combines TRBV12-3 or TRBV12-4 with TRBJ1-1; D might be TRBD1 (6 bases). With 0 bases removed from V and 11 bases from J, the gap between germline ends came to 19 bases. CDR3 length: 15 residues. The CDR3 coding sequence is TGTGCCAGCAGTTTAGCCGGGGGCGGGAGTCGAGAGGCTTTCTTT. Translated: CASSLAGGGSREAFF.

This clonotype has just a few counts. For the CDR3, the DNA is TGTGCCAGCTCGGTACTAGCGGAGCATACCGGGGAGCTGTTTTTT. Protein product: CASSVLAEHTGELFF. The chain has TRBV3-1 and TRBJ2-2; 8 nucleotides match TRBD2. The length of the CDR3 is 15 residues. Germline values: CDR1 LGHDT, CDR2 YNNKEL (reference sequence). The ends lost 8 bases at V and 5 bases at J; junction bases unmatched: 10.

About this clonotype itself: A clone one base away is much larger, so this may be a read error. The chain links TRBV11-2 to TRBJ2-3; perhaps TRBD2 as D (6 bases). CDR1 is SGHAT, CDR2 FQNNGV, per germline. This CDR3 has 14 amino acids. CDR3 region: CASGLELAADTQYF. Here the CDR3 DNA reads TGTGCCAGCGGCTTAGAACTAGCAGCAGATACGCAGTATTTT.

About this clonotype: Possible read error: a much larger clone is one base away. V usage is TRBV20-1 and J usage is TRBJ2-5; D is undetermined. Trimming left V 2 bases short and J 5 bases short, with 9 bases between. Germline V gene lookup returns CDR1 DFQATT and CDR2 SNEGSKA (reference sequence). The CDR3 length is 12 residues. CDR3 amino acids: CSARSEFETQYF. The CDR3 coding sequence is TGCAGTGCTAGATCCGAATTTGAGACCCAGTACTTC.

In this sample, this clonotype turned up a few times. The chain employs TRBV6-1 and TRBJ2-6; D unresolved. The V gene lost 6 bases and the J gene lost 4 bases, with 7 bases spanning the gap. The CDR3 spans 13 residues. Germline CDR1 and CDR2: MNHNS and SASEGT. Written as DNA, the CDR3 is TGTGCCAGCAGACCCGTCGGGGCCAACGTCCTGACTTTC. Protein: CASRPVGANVLTF.

The chain couples TRBV24-1 to TRBJ2-1; D possibly corresponds to TRBD2 (6 bases). The CDR3 contains 15 residues. Trimming stripped 4 bases from V and 10 bases from J, with 19 bases between. Germline-derived CDR1 and CDR2 are KGHDR and SFDVKD. The CDR3: CATSEVWRGKVEQFF. In DNA, the CDR3 is TGTGCCACCAGTGAAGTTTGGAGGGGAAAGGTGGAGCAGTTCTTC.

The chain joins TRBV11-2 to TRBJ1-6; D remains ambiguous. The CDR3 consists of 14 residues. Germline CDR1 reads SGHAT; CDR2 reads FQNNGV. The germline V and J ends were trimmed by 5 bases and 7 bases, with 12 bases remaining between them. The CDR3 reads CASSRGAVNSPLHF. The CDR3 DNA sequence: TGTGCCAGCAGCCGCGGTGCCGTAAATTCACCCCTCCACTTT.

In this sample, this clonotype turned up many times. The CDR3, as DNA: TGCAACCCTAGTCCCCCCGAAGCTTTCTTT. It translates to CNPSPPEAFF. The V call is TRBV29-1, the J call TRBJ1-1; D is undetermined. The CDR3 is 10 residues long. The germline V gene has CDR1 SQVTM and CDR2 ANQGSEA.

CDR3 bases: TGCAGTGCTAGCGTGTCCCAAGACAGTCTCAGCTACTTC. Its translation: CSASVSQDSLSYF. This rearrangement joins TRBV20-1 to TRBJ2-4; weak D call: TRBD1 (5 bases). Germline CDR1 and CDR2: DFQATT and SNEGSKA (reference sequence). The CDR3 is 13 residues long. V shed 3 bases and J shed 16 bases, with 22 bases lying between them.

This clonotype was detected only a few times. The chain has TRBV5-5 and TRBJ2-1; 8 bases line up with TRBD2. In germline, CDR1 is SGHKS, CDR2 YYEKEE (reference sequence). Trimming removed 3 bases from V and 7 bases from J; junction bases left unmatched: 12. There are 16 residues in the CDR3. DNA of the CDR3: TGTGCCAGCAGCTCCTTGGTCGGGAGGGCCAAGAATGAGCAGTTCTTC. Its translation is CASSSLVGRAKNEQFF.

V usage is TRBV21-1 and J usage is TRBJ2-7; TRBD2, as called in the table, went unchecked against the DNA. TRBV21-1 is termed a pseudogene. The CDR3 loop spans 11 amino acids. The CDR3 DNA is TGTGCCAGCAGCAGAACATCGGGGCCGCTATTC. Protein product: CASSRTSGPLF.

J is TRBJ2-7 and V is TRBV5-1, with D possibly matching TRBD2 (6 bases). This CDR3 is 14 amino acids long. V gave up 6 bases and J gave up 7 bases, with 20 bases separating them. Germline V lookup: CDR1 SGHRS, CDR2 YFSETQ. The CDR3: CASKPWQAGSEQYF. CDR3 nucleotides: TGCGCCAGCAAGCCTTGGCAGGCCGGGAGTGAGCAGTACTTC.

This clonotype was counted at least ten times. For the CDR3, the DNA is TGTGCCAGCAGCCCTACCCCATTCAGAACAGATACGCAGTATTTT. As protein: CASSPTPFRTDTQYF. The chain carries TRBV27 and TRBJ2-3; D remains ambiguous. The CDR3 runs to 15 residues. Germline assignment: CDR1 MNHEY and CDR2 SMNVEV (reference sequence). V was shortened by 6 bases and J by 3 bases, with 16 bases between the two germline ends.

Ten or more counts support this clonotype. This chain connects TRBV5-1 to TRBJ2-5; D gene uncertain. Trimming cost V 2 bases and J 6 bases, with 11 bases left between them. The CDR3 is 13 residues long. Germline CDR1 reads SGHRS; CDR2 reads YFSETQ. The CDR3 DNA follows: TGCGCCAGCAGCTTCTCGGGTGAGAAGACCCAGTACTTC. Encoded protein: CASSFSGEKTQYF.

The gene calls are TRBV12-3 or TRBV12-4 and TRBJ2-7; D is unresolved. This CDR3 is 13 amino acids long. With 0 bases removed from V and 6 bases from J, the gap between germline ends came to 9 bases. The CDR3 bases are TGTGCCAGCAGTTTAGCGCTCCCGGTCGAGCAGTACTTC. This encodes CASSLALPVEQYF.

In this sample, this clonotype turned up many times. The CDR3 DNA sequence: TGTGCCAGCACCCTGACCACAGGCGAAAAACTGTTTTTT. Its translation is CASTLTTGEKLFF. The gene calls are TRBV12-3 or TRBV12-4 and TRBJ1-4; D is possibly TRBD1 (5 bases). V gave up 7 bases and J gave up 8 bases, with 14 bases separating them. This CDR3 is 13 amino acids long.

This sequence joins TRBV5-6 and TRBJ2-3; D perhaps matches TRBD2 (6 bases). Germline V gives CDR1 SGHDT, CDR2 YYEEEE. Deletions cut 0 bases from V and 5 bases from J, with 16 bases between. This CDR3 is 16 amino acids long. The CDR3 DNA follows: TGTGCCAGCAGCTTGGAGGGCCTAGCGCAGGGAGATACGCAGTATTTT. Translating it yields CASSLEGLAQGDTQYF.

The V and J genes are TRBV12-3 or TRBV12-4 and TRBJ1-5; D not resolved. CDR3 length: 19 amino acids. The V end was cut by 10 bases, the J end by 0 bases, with 28 bases between. In DNA, the CDR3 is TGTGCCATCTCCATCGGGAGACGGTCAACCACTTATAGCAATCAGCCCCAGCATTTT. It specifies CAISIGRRSTTYSNQPQHF.

There are many counts of this clonotype. V and J are TRBV29-1 and TRBJ2-2, with 10 bases aligning to TRBD2. J lost 4 bases, V lost 5 bases, and 7 bases had no gene match. The length of the CDR3 is 15 residues. Germline V gives CDR1 SQVTM, CDR2 ANQGSEA. The CDR3 nucleotides are TGCAGCGTTTCCCCTAGCGGGAGTGGCACCGGGGAGCTGTTTTTT. As protein: CSVSPSGSGTGELFF.

This clonotype was observed many times. This chain connects TRBV20-1 to TRBJ1-2; D is perhaps TRBD1 (5 bases). Trimming took off 6 bases at V and 6 bases at J, with 17 bases between the two ends. The CDR3 loop spans 13 amino acids. Germline values: CDR1 DFQATT, CDR2 SNEGSKA (reference sequence). This chain's CDR3 is CSAPPFDSHGYTF. The CDR3 DNA sequence: TGCAGTGCCCCGCCCTTCGACAGCCATGGCTACACCTTC.

A few counts support this clonotype. The gene calls are TRBV7-6 and TRBJ2-5, with TRBD2 as a possible D gene (5 bases). The germline gives CDR1 SGHVS, CDR2 FNYEAQ. The CDR3 has 18 residues. Trimming cost V 5 bases and J 3 bases, with 25 bases left between them. CDR3 DNA: TGTGCCAGCAGCCACCCTTTTATTCGGACTCCTAAAAAAGAGACCCAGTACTTC. It yields the protein CASSHPFIRTPKKETQYF.